Reported below is one T cell receptor (beta chain). Its specificity is not known. Alongside a J-beta primer mix, a sample-barcoded 5' primer served in a second PCR lasting about 7 to 12 cycles. Via MiXCR, TCRdb re-called the 5' RACE reads, giving one row per CDR3 protein. The data contain 750,000 to 950,000 distinct CDR3 sequences, 53% of them seen just once; the ten biggest clones take up under 50%. This record belongs to a study of blood T cells in healthy people across ages. CDR3 length: 11 amino acids. Germline-derived CDR1 and CDR2 are LNHNV and YYDKDF (reference sequence). Study results and caveats: Leaving the PBMCs unsorted stopped any conclusive comparison of naive versus antigen-experienced cells. Estimates of diversity drawn from one million T cells were considered underestimates.

Donors each provided around 9 milliliters of peripheral blood. Sequencing input: blood. The source is an elderly man in good health. V usage is TRBV15 and J usage is TRBJ2-4; D is ambiguous. The assigned J gene may be wrong: the sequence end matches TRBJ2-7 better. CDR3 in amino acids: CATSGRYEQYF. CDR3 bases: TGTGCCACCAGCGGCCGCTACGAGCAGTACTTC.